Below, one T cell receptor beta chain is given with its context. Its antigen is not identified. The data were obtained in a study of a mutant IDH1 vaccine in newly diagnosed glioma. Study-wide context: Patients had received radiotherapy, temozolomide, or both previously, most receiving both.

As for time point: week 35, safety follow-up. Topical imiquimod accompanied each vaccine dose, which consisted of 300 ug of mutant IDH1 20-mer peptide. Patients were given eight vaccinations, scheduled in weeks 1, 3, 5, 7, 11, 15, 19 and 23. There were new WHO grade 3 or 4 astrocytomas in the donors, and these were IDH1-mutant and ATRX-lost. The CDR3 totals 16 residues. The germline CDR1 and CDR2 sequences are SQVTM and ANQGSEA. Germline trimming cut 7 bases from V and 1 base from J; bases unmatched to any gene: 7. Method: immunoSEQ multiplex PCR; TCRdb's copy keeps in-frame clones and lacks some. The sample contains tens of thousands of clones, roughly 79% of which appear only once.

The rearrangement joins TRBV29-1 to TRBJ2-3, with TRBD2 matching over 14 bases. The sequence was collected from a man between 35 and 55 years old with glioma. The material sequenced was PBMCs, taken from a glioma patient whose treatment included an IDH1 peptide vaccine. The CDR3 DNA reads TGCAGCGGGAGAGGACTAGCGGGAGGTGGCACAGATACGCAGTATTTT. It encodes CSGRGLAGGGTDTQYF.